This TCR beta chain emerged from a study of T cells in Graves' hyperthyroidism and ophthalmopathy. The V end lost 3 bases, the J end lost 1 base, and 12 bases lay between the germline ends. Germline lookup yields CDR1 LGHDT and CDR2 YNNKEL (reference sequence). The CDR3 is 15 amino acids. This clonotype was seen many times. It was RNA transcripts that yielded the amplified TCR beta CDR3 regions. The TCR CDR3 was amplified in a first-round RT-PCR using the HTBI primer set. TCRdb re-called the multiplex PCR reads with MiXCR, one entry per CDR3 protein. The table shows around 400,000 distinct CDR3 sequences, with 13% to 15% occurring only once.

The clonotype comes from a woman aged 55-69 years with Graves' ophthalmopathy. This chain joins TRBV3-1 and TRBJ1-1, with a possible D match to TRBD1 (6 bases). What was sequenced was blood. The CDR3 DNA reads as TGTGCCAGCAGCCAGAACAGAGGGGGGAACACTGAAGCTTTCTTT. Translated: CASSQNRGGNTEAFF.